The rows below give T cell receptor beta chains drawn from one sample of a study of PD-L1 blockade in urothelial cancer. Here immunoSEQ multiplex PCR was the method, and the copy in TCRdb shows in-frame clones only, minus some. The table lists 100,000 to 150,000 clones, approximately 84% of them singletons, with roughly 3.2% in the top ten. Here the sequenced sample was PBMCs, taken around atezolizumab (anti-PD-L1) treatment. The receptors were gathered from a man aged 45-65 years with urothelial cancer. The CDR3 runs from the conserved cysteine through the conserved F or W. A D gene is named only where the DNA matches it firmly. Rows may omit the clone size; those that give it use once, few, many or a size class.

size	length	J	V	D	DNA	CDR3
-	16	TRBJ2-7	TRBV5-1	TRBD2	TGCGCCAGCAGCTTGGCCGAGCTAGCGGGAGTATCCGAGCAGTACTTC	CASSLAELAGVSEQYF
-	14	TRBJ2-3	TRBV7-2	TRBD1	TGTGCCAGCAAGACGACAGGGCTCACAGATACGCAGTATTTT	CASKTTGLTDTQYF
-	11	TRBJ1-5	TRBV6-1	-	TGTGCCACAGGTAGCAATCAGCCCCAGCATTTT	CATGSNQPQHF
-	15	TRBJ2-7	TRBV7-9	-	TGTGCCAGCAGCTCAGGGGGGCCAGCCTACTACGAGCAGTACTTC	CASSSGGPAYYEQYF
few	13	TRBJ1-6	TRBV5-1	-	TGCGCCAGCAGCATCCGACAGGACTCACCCCTCCACTTT	CASSIRQDSPLHF
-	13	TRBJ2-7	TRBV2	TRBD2	TGTGCCAGCAGTGGACTAGCCTCCTACGAGCAGTACTTC	CASSGLASYEQYF
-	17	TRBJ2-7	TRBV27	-	TGTGCCAGCAGTTTAGGTTTCGCGACTACGACGGTTTACGAGCAGTACTTC	CASSLGFATTTVYEQYF
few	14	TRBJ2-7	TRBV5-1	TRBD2	TGCGCCAGCAGCCTAGCGGGAGTAGGCTACGAGCAGTACTTC	CASSLAGVGYEQYF
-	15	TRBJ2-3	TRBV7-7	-	TGTGCTAGCAGCTTAGGAGTCGGGAGCACAGATACGCAGTATTTT	CASSLGVGSTDTQYF
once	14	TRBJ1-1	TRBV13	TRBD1	TGTGCCAGCAGCCAAGGGACAGGGGACACTGAAGCTTTCTTT	CASSQGTGDTEAFF
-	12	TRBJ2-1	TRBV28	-	TGTGCCAGCAGTACTAGAGCGGAAAGACAGTTCTTC	CASSTRAERQFF
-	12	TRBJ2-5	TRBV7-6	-	TGTGCCAGCAGCTCCAGCGCCGTGACCCAGTACTTC	CASSSSAVTQYF
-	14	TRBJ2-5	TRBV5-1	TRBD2	TGCGCCAGCAGTCTTCTAGCGGCTGAAGAGACCCAGTACTTC	CASSLLAAEETQYF
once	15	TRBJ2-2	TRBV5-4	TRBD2	TGTGCCAGCAGCCCGGGACTAGCGGGAGCCGGGGAGCTGTTTTTT	CASSPGLAGAGELFF